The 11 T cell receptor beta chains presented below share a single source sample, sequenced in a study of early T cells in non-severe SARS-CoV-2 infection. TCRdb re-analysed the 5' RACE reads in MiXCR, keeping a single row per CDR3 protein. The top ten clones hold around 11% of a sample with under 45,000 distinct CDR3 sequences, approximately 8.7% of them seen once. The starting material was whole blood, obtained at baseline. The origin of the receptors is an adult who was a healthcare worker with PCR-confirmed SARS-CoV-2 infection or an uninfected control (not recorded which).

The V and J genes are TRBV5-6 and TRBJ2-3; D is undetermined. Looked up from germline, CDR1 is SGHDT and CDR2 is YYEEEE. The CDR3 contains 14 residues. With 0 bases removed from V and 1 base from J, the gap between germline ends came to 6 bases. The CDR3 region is CASSLVYRTDTQYF. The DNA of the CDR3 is TGTGCCAGCAGCTTGGTCTATCGCACAGATACGCAGTATTTT.

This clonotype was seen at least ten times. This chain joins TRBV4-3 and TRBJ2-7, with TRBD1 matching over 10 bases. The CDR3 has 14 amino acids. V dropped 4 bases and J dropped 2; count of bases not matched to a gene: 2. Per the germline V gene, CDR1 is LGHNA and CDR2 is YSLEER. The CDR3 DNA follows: TGCGCCAGCAGCCCGGGGACAGGGGCCTACGAGCAGTACTTC. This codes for CASSPGTGAYEQYF.

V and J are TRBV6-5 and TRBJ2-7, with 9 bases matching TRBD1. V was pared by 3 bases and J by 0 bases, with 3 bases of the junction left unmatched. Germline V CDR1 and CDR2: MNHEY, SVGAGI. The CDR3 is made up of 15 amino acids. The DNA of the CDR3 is TGTGCCAGCAGTTATGGGACAGGGAGCTCCTACGAGCAGTACTTC. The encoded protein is CASSYGTGSSYEQYF.

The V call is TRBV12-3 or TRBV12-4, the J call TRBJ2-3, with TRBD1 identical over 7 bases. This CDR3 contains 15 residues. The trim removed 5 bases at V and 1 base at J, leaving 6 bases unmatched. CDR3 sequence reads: CASSPRQGGTDTQYF. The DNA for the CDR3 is TGTGCCAGCAGTCCCCGACAGGGCGGCACAGATACGCAGTATTTT.

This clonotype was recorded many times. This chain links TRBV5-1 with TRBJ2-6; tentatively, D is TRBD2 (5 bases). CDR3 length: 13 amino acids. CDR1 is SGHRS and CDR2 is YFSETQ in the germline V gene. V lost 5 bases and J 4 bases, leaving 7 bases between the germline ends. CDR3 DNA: TGCGCCAGCAGACCGGGAGGGGCCAACGTCCTGACTTTC. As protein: CASRPGGANVLTF.

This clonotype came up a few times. CDR3 coding DNA: TGTGCCAGCAGTTCCGTAGCGGGGGGCGGTGAGCAGTTCTTC. Translation: CASSSVAGGGEQFF. The chain recombines TRBV27 with TRBJ2-1, with 10 bases fitting TRBD2. This CDR3 spans 14 amino acids. CDR1 and CDR2 (germline): MNHEY, SMNVEV (reference sequence). V trimming: 4 bases; J trimming: 9 bases; junction bases outside the gene matches: 6.

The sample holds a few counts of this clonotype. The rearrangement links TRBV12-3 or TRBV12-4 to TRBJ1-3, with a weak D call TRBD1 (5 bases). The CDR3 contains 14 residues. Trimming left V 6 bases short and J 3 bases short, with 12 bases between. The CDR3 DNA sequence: TGTGCCAGCAGCACCGGGGCTCGTGGAAACACCATATATTTT. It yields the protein CASSTGARGNTIYF.

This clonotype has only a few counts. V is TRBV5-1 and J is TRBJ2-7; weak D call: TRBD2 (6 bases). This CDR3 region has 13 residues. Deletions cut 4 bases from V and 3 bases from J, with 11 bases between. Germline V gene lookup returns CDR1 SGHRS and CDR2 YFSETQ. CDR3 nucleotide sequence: TGCGCCAGCAGCACCTACGGGAGCTACGAGCAGTACTTC. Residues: CASSTYGSYEQYF. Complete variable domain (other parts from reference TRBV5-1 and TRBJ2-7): KAGVTQTPRYLIKTRGQQVTLSCSPISGHRSVSWYQQTPGQGLQFLFEYFSETQRNKGNFPGRFSGRQFSNSRSEMNVSTLELGDSALYLCASSTYGSYEQYFGPGTRLTVT.

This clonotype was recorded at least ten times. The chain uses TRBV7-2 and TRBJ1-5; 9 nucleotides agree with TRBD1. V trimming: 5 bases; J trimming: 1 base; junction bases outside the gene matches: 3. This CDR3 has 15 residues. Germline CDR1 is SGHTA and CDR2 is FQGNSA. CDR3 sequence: CASSGTGTSNQPQHF. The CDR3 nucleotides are TGTGCCAGCAGCGGGACAGGGACAAGCAATCAGCCCCAGCATTTT.

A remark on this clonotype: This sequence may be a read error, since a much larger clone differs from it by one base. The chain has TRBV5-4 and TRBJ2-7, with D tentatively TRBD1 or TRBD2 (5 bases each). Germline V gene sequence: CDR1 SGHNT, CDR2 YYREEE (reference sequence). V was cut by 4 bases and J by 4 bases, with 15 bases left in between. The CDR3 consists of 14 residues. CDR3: CASSTLGRAYEQYF. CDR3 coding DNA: TGTGCCAGCAGCACCCTGGGACGGGCATACGAGCAGTACTTC.

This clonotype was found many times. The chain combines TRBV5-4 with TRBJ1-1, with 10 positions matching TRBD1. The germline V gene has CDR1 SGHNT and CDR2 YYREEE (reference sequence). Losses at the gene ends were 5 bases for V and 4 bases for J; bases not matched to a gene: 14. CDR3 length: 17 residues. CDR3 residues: CASSFGLTGTGVTEAFF. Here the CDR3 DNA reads TGTGCCAGCAGTTTTGGCCTTACCGGGACAGGGGTCACTGAAGCTTTCTTT.